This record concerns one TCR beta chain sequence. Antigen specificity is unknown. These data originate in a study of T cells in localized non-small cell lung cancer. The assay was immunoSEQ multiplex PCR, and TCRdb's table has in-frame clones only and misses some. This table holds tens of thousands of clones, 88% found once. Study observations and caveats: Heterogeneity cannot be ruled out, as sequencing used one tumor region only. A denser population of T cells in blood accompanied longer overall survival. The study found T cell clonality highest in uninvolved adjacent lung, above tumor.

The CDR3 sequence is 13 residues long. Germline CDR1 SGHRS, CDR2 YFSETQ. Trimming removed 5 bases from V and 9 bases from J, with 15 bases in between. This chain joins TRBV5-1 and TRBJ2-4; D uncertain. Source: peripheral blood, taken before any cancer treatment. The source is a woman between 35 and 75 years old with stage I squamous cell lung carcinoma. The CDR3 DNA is TGCGCCAGCAGTTCCCCCGGACGAGGCATTCAGTACTTC. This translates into CASSSPGRGIQYF. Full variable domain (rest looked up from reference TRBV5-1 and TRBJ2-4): KAGVTQTPRYLIKTRGQQVTLSCSPISGHRSVSWYQQTPGQGLQFLFEYFSETQRNKGNFPGRFSGRQFSNSRSEMNVSTLELGDSALYLCASSSPGRGIQYFGAGTRLSVL.